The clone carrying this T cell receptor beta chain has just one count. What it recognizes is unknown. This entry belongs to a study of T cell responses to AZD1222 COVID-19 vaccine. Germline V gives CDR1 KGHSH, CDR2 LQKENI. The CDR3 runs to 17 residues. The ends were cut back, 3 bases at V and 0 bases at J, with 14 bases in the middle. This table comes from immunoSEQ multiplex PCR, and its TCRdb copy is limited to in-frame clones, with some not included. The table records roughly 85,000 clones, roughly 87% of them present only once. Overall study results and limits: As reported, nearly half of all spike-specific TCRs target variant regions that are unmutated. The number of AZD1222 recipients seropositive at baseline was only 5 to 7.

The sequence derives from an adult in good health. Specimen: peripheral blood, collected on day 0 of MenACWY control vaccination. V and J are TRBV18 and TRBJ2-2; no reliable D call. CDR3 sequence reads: CASSPFGTRANTGELFF. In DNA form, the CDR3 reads TGTGCCAGCTCACCTTTTGGCACCAGAGCGAACACCGGGGAGCTGTTTTTT.